This is a list of T cell receptor beta chains from one sample in a study of blood T cell repertoires in COVID-19. TCRdb keeps only in-frame clones here, not all; method: immunoSEQ multiplex PCR. The sample yields about 280,000 clones, 90% seen once. The specimen sequenced was PBMCs or T cells enriched from blood (not recorded which). These receptors all stem from a woman aged 18-29 years with acute COVID-19. Both conserved end residues are part of each CDR3. A D gene is named only where the DNA matches it firmly. The size field is filled for only some rows; it gives once, few, many or a size class.

V: TRBV5-1; J: TRBJ1-4; size: .; D: .; DNA: TGCGCCAGCAGGACCAGGGAGGGAACTAATGAAAAACTGTTTTTT; CDR3: CASRTREGTNEKLFF
V: TRBV12-5; J: TRBJ2-2; size: .; D: TRBD2; DNA: TGTGCTAGTGGTTTGTCAAGCGGGGCGAACACCGGGGAGCTGTTTTTT; CDR3: CASGLSSGANTGELFF
V: TRBV18; J: TRBJ2-1; size: once; D: TRBD2; DNA: TGTGCCAGCTCACCCCCGGGACTAGCGGAGGGGTACAATGAGCAGTTCTTC; CDR3: CASSPPGLAEGYNEQFF
V: TRBV6-5; J: TRBJ2-3; size: .; D: .; DNA: TGTGCCAGCAGTTATGGGTATTCCGGGGCAGATACGCAGTATTTT; CDR3: CASSYGYSGADTQYF
V: TRBV7-2; J: TRBJ1-3; size: .; D: .; DNA: TGTGCCAGCAGCCGTCCTCGAGGTTCCGGAAACACCATATATTTT; CDR3: CASSRPRGSGNTIYF
V: TRBV30; J: TRBJ1-1; size: .; D: TRBD1; DNA: TGTGCCTGGAGGACCGGGACAGCGAACACTGAAGCTTTCTTT; CDR3: CAWRTGTANTEAFF
V: TRBV5-1; J: TRBJ1-5; size: .; D: .; DNA: TGCGCCAGCAGCTTGAGGGGGGGGAGCAATCAGCCCCAGCATTTT; CDR3: CASSLRGGSNQPQHF
V: TRBV3-1/TRBV3-2; J: TRBJ1-6; size: .; D: .; DNA: TGTGCCAGCAGCCAAGGGCAGGTTTCACCCCTCCACTTT; CDR3: CASSQGQVSPLHF
V: TRBV30; J: TRBJ2-2; size: .; D: TRBD2; DNA: TGTGCCTGGAGAGGACTAGCGGGAGGGAGCGCCGGGGAGCTGTTTTTT; CDR3: CAWRGLAGGSAGELFF
V: TRBV19; J: TRBJ2-5; size: .; D: TRBD1; DNA: TGTGCCAGTAGTATAGGACAGGGGGTTACAGAGACCCAGTACTTC; CDR3: CASSIGQGVTETQYF
V: TRBV27; J: TRBJ2-1; size: .; D: TRBD2; DNA: TGTGCCAGCAGTCGAAACACCTTCCAGGGACTAGCGGGAGTTGAGCAGTTCTTC; CDR3: CASSRNTFQGLAGVEQFF
V: TRBV5-8; J: TRBJ1-5; size: .; D: TRBD1; DNA: TGTGCCAGCAGCTCCCTAAGCAGGGGGCAGCCCCAGCATTTT; CDR3: CASSSLSRGQPQHF
V: TRBV7-9; J: TRBJ1-5; size: .; D: .; DNA: TGTGCCAGCAGCCCGAGCGGGGGGAATCAGCCCCAGCATTTT; CDR3: CASSPSGGNQPQHF
V: TRBV7-9; J: TRBJ2-2; size: .; D: .; DNA: TGTGCCAGCAGCTTAGTCCGTGGGAGTACGGTAACCGGGGAGCTGTTTTTT; CDR3: CASSLVRGSTVTGELFF
V: TRBV7-9; J: TRBJ1-3; size: .; D: .; DNA: TGTGCCAGCAGCTTAGTAGATCCGGGAAACACCATATATTTT; CDR3: CASSLVDPGNTIYF
V: TRBV7-9; J: TRBJ1-4; size: .; D: TRBD1; DNA: TGTGCCAGCAGCCCGGGTGGGACAGGGCTTGAAAAACTGTTTTTT; CDR3: CASSPGGTGLEKLFF
V: TRBV14; J: TRBJ2-7; size: .; D: .; DNA: TGTGCCAGCAGCCAAGGGGCAGGGGATTTCTACGAGCAGTACTTC; CDR3: CASSQGAGDFYEQYF
V: TRBV12-5; J: TRBJ2-1; size: .; D: .; DNA: TGTGCTAGTGGTTTGGGACAGTCCTACAATGAGCAGTTCTTC; CDR3: CASGLGQSYNEQFF
V: TRBV11-3; J: TRBJ2-1; size: .; D: TRBD2; DNA: TGTGCCAGCAGCGCAGCGGGAGGGCCAGGTGAGCAGTTCTTC; CDR3: CASSAAGGPGEQFF
V: TRBV7-2; J: TRBJ2-6; size: .; D: .; DNA: TGTGCCAGCAGCCCCAGGGTTGTTGGCTCTGGGGCCAACGTCCTGACTTTC; CDR3: CASSPRVVGSGANVLTF
V: TRBV29-1; J: TRBJ2-7; size: .; D: TRBD2; DNA: TGCAGCGTAGGGACTAACGAGCAGTACTTC; CDR3: CSVGTNEQYF
V: TRBV29-1; J: TRBJ1-1; size: .; D: .; DNA: TGCAGCGTTGATGGCCAGGGGTTTTACACTGAAGCTTTCTTT; CDR3: CSVDGQGFYTEAFF
V: TRBV7-9; J: TRBJ2-7; size: .; D: TRBD2; DNA: TGTGCCAGCAGCCCTAGGACTAGCGGTTCCTACGAGCAGTACTTC; CDR3: CASSPRTSGSYEQYF
V: TRBV28; J: TRBJ1-2; size: .; D: .; DNA: TGTGCCAGCAGTTTATCAGGCTTAAACTATGGCTACACCTTC; CDR3: CASSLSGLNYGYTF
V: TRBV19; J: TRBJ2-7; size: few; D: TRBD2; DNA: TGTGCCAGTAGCCCGGGACTAGCCTACTACGAGCAGTACTTC; CDR3: CASSPGLAYYEQYF
V: TRBV19; J: TRBJ2-5; size: once; D: .; DNA: TGTGCCGGGACTCAGGGTTGGGAGACCCAGTACTTC; CDR3: CAGTQGWETQYF
V: TRBV5-8; J: TRBJ2-5; size: few; D: .; DNA: TGTGCCAGCAGCTTGGTCAAGGGGTGGGGGACCCAGTACTTC; CDR3: CASSLVKGWGTQYF
V: TRBV10-3; J: TRBJ2-7; size: once; D: TRBD2; DNA: TGTGCCATTACACGGCGGGAGGGGTACGAGCAGTACTTC; CDR3: CAITRREGYEQYF